This is a list of T cell receptor beta chains from one sample in a study of PD-1 blockade in classical Hodgkin lymphoma. Sequenced by immunoSEQ multiplex PCR; TCRdb stores in-frame clones only, minus some. The data hold about 90,000 clones, with roughly nine tenths observed a single time. The input for sequencing was peripheral blood mononuclear cells (PBMCs), taken before the second cycle of nivolumab. The receptors were gathered from a human donor with classical Hodgkin lymphoma. Both conserved end residues are part of each CDR3. The order of the fields is D gene, V gene, clone size, J gene, CDR3 protein, CDR3 DNA. The D gene is left open where the match is weak. Clone size, where shown, is once, few, many, or a class for clones that have expanded.

TRBD1	TRBV9	-	TRBJ1-6	CASSVALWDRGRVNSPLHF	TGTGCCAGCAGCGTAGCTCTTTGGGACAGGGGGCGCGTAAATTCACCCCTCCACTTT
TRBD1	TRBV28	-	TRBJ2-5	CASSLSWPTGGKYQETQYF	TGTGCCAGCAGTTTAAGTTGGCCTACAGGGGGCAAGTACCAAGAGACCCAGTACTTC
-	TRBV28	once	TRBJ2-7	CASSPAGGYEQYF	TGTGCCAGCAGTCCGGCAGGCGGGTACGAGCAGTACTTC
-	TRBV11-2	-	TRBJ2-5	CASSPIQVGETQYF	TGTGCCAGCAGCCCAATTCAGGTCGGAGAGACCCAGTACTTC
-	TRBV10-3	-	TRBJ2-5	CAISALWGYQETQYF	TGTGCCATCAGTGCCCTTTGGGGGTATCAAGAGACCCAGTACTTC
-	TRBV10-3	-	TRBJ2-7	CAISDDSYEQYF	TGTGCCATCAGTGACGACTCCTACGAGCAGTACTTC
TRBD2	TRBV27	-	TRBJ2-3	CASSGGFRTDTQYF	TGTGCCAGCTCGGGAGGGTTCCGCACAGATACGCAGTATTTT
-	TRBV11-2	-	TRBJ2-7	CASEGSSYEQYF	TGTGCCTCCGAAGGGAGCTCCTACGAGCAGTACTTC
-	TRBV29-1	-	TRBJ2-2	CSVSGWGTGELFF	TGCAGCGTTTCCGGGTGGGGGACCGGGGAGCTGTTTTTT
TRBD2	TRBV5-8	-	TRBJ2-1	CASSLVPGGSYNEQFF	TGTGCCAGCAGCTTGGTACCGGGAGGGTCCTACAATGAGCAGTTCTTC
-	TRBV19	-	TRBJ2-7	CASSIYLSSHEQYF	TGTGCCAGTAGTATATACTTATCCTCCCACGAGCAGTACTTC
TRBD2	TRBV19	-	TRBJ2-1	CASSGRAYNEQFF	TGTGCCAGTAGCGGGAGGGCGTACAATGAGCAGTTCTTC
TRBD2	TRBV7-8	-	TRBJ2-5	CASSPRLAVGTQYF	TGTGCCAGCAGCCCCAGACTAGCGGTAGGGACCCAGTACTTC
-	TRBV7-9	-	TRBJ2-1	CASSLVQGRLNEQFF	TGTGCCAGCAGCTTAGTGCAGGGGCGCCTGAATGAGCAGTTCTTC
-	TRBV2	-	TRBJ2-7	CVGHSGLYEQYF	TGTGTTGGCCACAGTGGTCTCTACGAGCAGTACTTC
TRBD2	TRBV10-3	-	TRBJ2-1	CAVSGSPHNEQFF	TGTGCCGTCAGCGGGAGCCCCCACAATGAGCAGTTCTTC
TRBD1	TRBV27	once	TRBJ2-1	CASSYGQGAVNEQFF	TGTGCCAGCAGTTATGGCCAGGGGGCGGTCAATGAGCAGTTCTTC
TRBD1	TRBV5-1	-	TRBJ2-2	CASSLTGVGAGELFF	TGCGCCAGCAGCTTGACAGGGGTTGGCGCCGGGGAGCTGTTTTTT
-	TRBV20-1	-	TRBJ1-1	CSAATNTEAFF	TGCAGTGCAGCTACGAACACTGAAGCTTTCTTT
TRBD2	TRBV6-6	once	TRBJ2-7	CASSYAGDAYEQYF	TGTGCCAGCAGTTACGCGGGGGATGCATACGAGCAGTACTTC
TRBD1	TRBV30	-	TRBJ2-7	CAWSVRSLSPGQGSYEQYF	TGTGCCTGGAGTGTCCGGAGTCTCAGCCCGGGACAGGGCTCCTACGAGCAGTACTTC
-	TRBV5-1	-	TRBJ2-5	CASSLEGTQYF	TGCGCCAGCAGCTTAGAAGGGACCCAGTACTTC
-	TRBV6-5	-	TRBJ2-3	CASSYSVVDTQYF	TGTGCCAGCAGTTACTCGGTAGTAGATACGCAGTATTTT
-	TRBV5-1	-	TRBJ1-1	CASSLDKGLLRAFF	TGCGCCAGCAGCTTGGATAAGGGGCTTCTGAGAGCTTTCTTT
-	TRBV19	-	TRBJ1-5	CASSIVRQGNQPQHF	TGTGCCAGTAGTATAGTTAGGCAGGGCAATCAGCCCCAGCATTTT
TRBD1	TRBV11-2	-	TRBJ1-1	CASSVPSPRTGINTEAFF	TGTGCCAGCAGCGTCCCGTCCCCGAGGACAGGGATTAACACTGAAGCTTTCTTT
-	TRBV11-3	once	TRBJ2-7	CASSFGSSYEQYF	TGTGCCAGCAGCTTTGGGAGCTCCTACGAGCAGTACTTC
TRBD2	TRBV19	-	TRBJ2-1	CASSIPAGGHEQFF	TGTGCCAGTAGTATACCAGCGGGAGGGCATGAGCAGTTCTTC
TRBD1	TRBV10-2	-	TRBJ1-2	CASSTGTGEGYGYTF	TGCGCCAGCAGTACCGGGACAGGGGAAGGGTATGGCTACACCTTC
-	TRBV29-1	-	TRBJ2-7	CSVETLFSYEQYF	TGCAGCGTTGAAACTCTGTTCTCCTACGAGCAGTACTTC
TRBD2	TRBV5-6	-	TRBJ2-1	CASSLGAGASYNEQFF	TGTGCCAGCAGCTTGGGGGCGGGAGCCTCCTACAATGAGCAGTTCTTC
-	TRBV7-2	-	TRBJ1-1	CASSDIGTLNTEAFF	TGTGCCAGCAGTGATATCGGGACGTTGAACACTGAAGCTTTCTTT
-	TRBV5-1	-	TRBJ2-5	CASSSPPPGIQETQYF	TGCGCCAGCAGCTCCCCCCCACCCGGGATACAAGAGACCCAGTACTTC
TRBD2	TRBV27	-	TRBJ2-7	CASSLSLAGAPYEQYF	TGTGCCAGCAGTTTATCCCTAGCGGGTGCCCCCTACGAGCAGTACTTC
-	TRBV19	-	TRBJ2-3	CASSRGSADTQYF	TGTGCCAGTAGTCGGGGTAGCGCAGATACGCAGTATTTT
-	TRBV7-8	-	TRBJ2-7	CASSLGKAGGLYEQYF	TGTGCCAGCAGCTTAGGGAAAGCAGGGGGACTCTACGAGCAGTACTTC
TRBD1	TRBV19	-	TRBJ2-7	CASSIVGQGAFEQYF	TGTGCCAGTAGTATTGTCGGACAGGGGGCGTTTGAGCAGTACTTC
TRBD2	TRBV19	-	TRBJ2-1	CASSIGSGSGNEQFF	TGTGCCAGTAGTATAGGTAGCGGGAGTGGCAATGAGCAGTTCTTC
TRBD2	TRBV29-1	-	TRBJ2-7	CSVEATGGRAYEQYF	TGCAGCGTTGAAGCTACCGGCGGGAGGGCCTACGAGCAGTACTTC
TRBD2	TRBV27	-	TRBJ2-3	CASSFSSGGADTQYF	TGTGCCAGCAGTTTCTCGAGCGGGGGGGCAGATACGCAGTATTTT
-	TRBV4-1	-	TRBJ2-1	CASSEQQSSGNEQFF	TGCGCCAGCAGCGAACAGCAGTCCTCCGGCAATGAGCAGTTCTTC
-	TRBV4-2	many	TRBJ1-2	CASSQDPTPDGYTF	TGTGCCAGCAGCCAAGATCCGACGCCAGATGGCTACACCTTC
TRBD2	TRBV4-1	few	TRBJ2-2	CASSQEERTSGGAKTGELFF	TGCGCCAGCAGCCAAGAGGAACGGACTAGCGGGGGGGCCAAGACCGGGGAGCTGTTTTTT
-	TRBV27	-	TRBJ1-1	CASSPDTGTEAFF	TGTGCCAGCAGCCCAGACACGGGCACTGAAGCTTTCTTT
TRBD1	TRBV19	few	TRBJ2-7	CASSIDPGTGAEQYF	TGTGCCAGTAGTATAGATCCCGGGACAGGAGCTGAGCAGTACTTC
TRBD1	TRBV7-2	-	TRBJ1-2	CASSPGQNYGYTF	TGTGCCAGCAGCCCGGGACAGAACTATGGCTACACCTTC
-	TRBV27	-	TRBJ2-1	CASSLDRQNYNEQFF	TGTGCCAGCAGTTTAGATCGACAGAACTACAATGAGCAGTTCTTC